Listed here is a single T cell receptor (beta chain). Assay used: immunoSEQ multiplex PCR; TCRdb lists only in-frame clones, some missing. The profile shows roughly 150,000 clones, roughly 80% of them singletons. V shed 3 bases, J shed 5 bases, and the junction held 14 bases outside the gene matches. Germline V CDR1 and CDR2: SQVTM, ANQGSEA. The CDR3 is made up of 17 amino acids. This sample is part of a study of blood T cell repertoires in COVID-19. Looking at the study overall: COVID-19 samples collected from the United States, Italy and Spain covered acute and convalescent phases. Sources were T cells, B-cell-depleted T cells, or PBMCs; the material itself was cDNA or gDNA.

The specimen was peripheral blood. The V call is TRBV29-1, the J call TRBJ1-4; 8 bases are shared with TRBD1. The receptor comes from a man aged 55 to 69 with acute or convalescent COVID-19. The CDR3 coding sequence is TGCAGCGTTGATCCTCCGGGACAGGCCTGCTCGAATGAAAAACTGTTTTTT. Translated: CSVDPPGQACSNEKLFF.